This TCR delta chain was sequenced during a study of human gamma delta and Vdelta1 T cells (dated by TCRdb to the late 2010s). A note on the overall study: In this study, the researchers looked at Delta One T cells, which are Vd1+ gamma-delta T cells, to see how well they work as cytotoxic effectors against acute myeloid leukemia. What the work shows at the level of the full study, not this receptor alone: According to the report, Delta One T cells were polyclonal and showed broad cytotoxic targeting of acute myeloid leukemia.

This clone was detected a few times. Its target antigen remains unknown. It has no much larger one-base neighbor in the sample; base qualities were not kept. Including cysteine and phenylalanine, the CDR3 has 19 amino acids. Just CDR3 DNA is preserved here, 57 bases in frame from base 1. CDR1 TSWWSYY and CDR2 QGS are derived from the germline V gene. The germline V and J ends show losses of 4 bases and 4 bases respectively, and no gene match explains 19 bases of the junction. Libraries were constructed by PCR. Sequencer: Illumina MiSeq. After TCRdb called clones again from the public reads with CATT, rows with identical DNA were merged. The sample records 5,000 to 8,000 delta-chain clones, 35% to 45% of which are singletons. About 9.4% of the sample is taken by the ten largest.

The V and J segments used are TRDV1 and TRDJ4; TRDD3 fits 12 bases in the junction. This clonotype was sampled from a human donor in good health. What was sequenced was Vdelta1 gamma-delta T cells from blood grown in culture (DOT cells). Taken with the paper, the label for cell subset or site translates to: Delta One T cells, in vitro expanded/differentiated Vd1+ gamma-delta T cells. In nucleotide form, the sequence is TGTGCTCTTGGGGGAAGGCCTTCCACCTACTGGGGGATACTTATACCCCTGATCTTT. Its translation reads: CALGGRPSTYWGILIPLIF.